Included here is one T cell receptor (beta chain) sequence, with context. The V and J ends lost 4 bases and 0 bases, in that order; junction bases with no gene match: 2. Germline CDR1 reads LGHNA; CDR2 reads YSLEER. The CDR3 totals 16 residues. These data are taken from a study of shared clonotypes between healthy human individuals. The protocol was immunoSEQ multiplex PCR, while the TCRdb copy is restricted to in-frame clones and leaves out a portion. This repertoire shows approximately 88,000 clones, 68% found once; its top ten account for around half. The specimen sequenced was memory CD8+ T cells sorted from blood. The sample's subset: CD45RO+ cells pooled with CCR7-negative TemRA cells. The TCR originated in a man aged 30-40 years in good health. The chain couples TRBV4-3 to TRBJ2-2, with 10 bases aligning to TRBD2. The CDR3 loop reads CASSRGLAANTGELFF. The CDR3 bases are TGCGCCAGCAGCCGTGGACTAGCGGCGAACACCGGGGAGCTGTTTTTT.